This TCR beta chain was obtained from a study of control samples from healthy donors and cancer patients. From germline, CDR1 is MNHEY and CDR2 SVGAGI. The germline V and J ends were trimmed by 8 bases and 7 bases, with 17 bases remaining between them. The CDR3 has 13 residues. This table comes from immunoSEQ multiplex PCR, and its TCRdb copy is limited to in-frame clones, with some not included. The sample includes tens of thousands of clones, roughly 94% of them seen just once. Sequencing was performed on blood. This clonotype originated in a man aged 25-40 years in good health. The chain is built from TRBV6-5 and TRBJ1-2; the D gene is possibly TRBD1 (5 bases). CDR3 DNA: TGTGCCAGCCGCCTCGGGGGAGACCTTGGCTACACCTTC. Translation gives CASRLGGDLGYTF.